The entry below gives a single T cell receptor beta chain sequence along with its context. TCRdb's copy holds only in-frame clones and misses some; the assay was immunoSEQ multiplex PCR. The sample has about 80,000 clones, around 94% seen once. This specimen comes from a study of technical replicates of blood from a handful of donors. This CDR3 is built from 15 residues. With V trimmed by 4 bases and J by 7 bases, 7 bases remained unmatched. CDR1 and CDR2 (germline): SGDLS, YYNGEE. The sequence came from a human donor in good health. This chain uses TRBV9 with TRBJ2-1, with 11 bases that match TRBD2. The sequenced sample was T cells isolated from PBMCs. CDR3 in DNA: TGTGCCAGCAGCCCAGGGACTAGCGGTTGGAATGAGCAGTTCTTC. Its protein is CASSPGTSGWNEQFF.